This T cell receptor (beta chain) emerged from a study of T cells in tuberculosis. TCRdb's copy holds only in-frame clones and misses some; the assay was immunoSEQ multiplex PCR. This table holds some 40,000 clones, nearly 97% found once. At study entry, adolescents had tuberculin skin tests and IGRA screening. Per germline, CDR1 MNHNS and CDR2 SASEGT. CDR3 length: 15 amino acids. Trimming removed 2 bases at V and 5 bases at J, with 15 bases between. The J gene is TRBJ1-1, the V gene TRBV6-1; D gene unclear. Material for sequencing was PBMCs. The source of this sequence is a donor aged 10-29 years with latent tuberculosis or without tuberculosis infection. CDR3 protein: CASSERNSGATEAFF. CDR3 DNA sequence: TGTGCCAGCAGTGAACGGAATTCTGGAGCGACTGAAGCTTTCTTT.